Below, one T cell receptor (beta chain) is given with its context. Its recognized antigen is unknown. No quality values exist for individual bases; no much larger clone is one base distant. The germline V gene encodes CDR1 SGHNT and CDR2 YENEEA. Cut back by 3 bases and 1 base, the V and J ends lie 9 bases apart. The CDR3 covers 14 residues, taking in both the cysteine and the phenylalanine. The read is trimmed to its CDR3 DNA, 42 bases read in frame from base 1. The time point label, read with the paper, signifies: about 28 days (+/-7) after the second vaccine dose. This sample's treatment or condition label indicates: meningococcal conjugate vaccine given as trial control. Vaccinee samples came from UK trials COV001 and COV002, including a single-blind randomized controlled phase 2/3 trial of AZD1222 (ChAdOx1 nCoV-19) in healthy adults. For TCRbeta chain sequencing, PBMC samples were collected from trial participants at day 0 and at day 28 after the second dose.

The CDR3 regions of human TCRbeta chains were analyzed by immunosequencing. Processing in the source paper ran as follows. TCRs in the repertoires were matched against a reference library of SARS-CoV-2-specific TCRs that had been generated with the MIRA antigen-specificity platform. Breadth was defined as the fraction of unique TCRs that were SARS-CoV-2-associated, and depth was defined as the fraction of total T cells that were SARS-CoV-2-associated. Using the MIRA data, each spike-specific TCR was assigned both to the spike region to which the TCR was reactive and to a CD4 or CD8 class. Log10-transformed breadth and depth values were compared by one-way ANOVA with Sidak's multiple comparisons tests. TCRdb carries this immuneACCESS record with in-frame sequences only. Its versions omit some clonotypes, under half of them owing to an unresolved V gene in the studies checked, with the rest unexplained. V, J and clone size are taken as reported in that table, and D and trimming were inferred from the DNA itself. The table for this sample lists some 80,000 clones; approximately 88% of them were counted only once. The biggest ten clones account for about 9.1% of the sample.

This specimen comes from a study of T cell responses to AZD1222 COVID-19 vaccine (dated by TCRdb to the early 2020s). With regard to the full study: A total of 233 trial participants underwent TCR sequencing, of whom 207 received two doses of AZD1222 and about 25 received two doses of the MenACWY control vaccine. Trial participants were enrolled by age into 18-55, 56-69 and 70-plus year subgroups, with roughly 160, 29 and 62 TCR-sequenced participants respectively.

On the study overall, not on this receptor specifically: The 56-69-year group was small, and its depth increase did not reach significance, likely because of low power. Only 5 to 7 AZD1222 recipients were SARS-CoV-2 seropositive at baseline, limiting conclusions about previously exposed vaccinees. Because no samples from the day 14 peak response were available, repertoires could be characterized only after the peak T cell response. After two AZD1222 doses, spike-specific TCR breadth and depth were significantly higher than at day 0 and than in MenACWY recipients. The vaccine-associated CD4 TCRs covered the entire spike protein, and the dominant responses fell in regions 160-218 and 743-854. Participants were mostly white British and included more females than males, and it was suggested by the authors that clonal diversity may have been underestimated. Nearly half of unique spike-specific TCRs reportedly recognized epitopes outside regions mutated in the B.1.351 and B.1.1.7 variants.

Material: peripheral blood, obtained 28 days after the second dose of the MenACWY control vaccine. The clonotype was recovered from an adult who received the MenACWY meningococcal vaccine as a control. Recombination connected TRBV11-3 to TRBJ1-1; the D gene is unclear. The nucleotides read TGTGCCAGCAGCTTCCGGAGGACGAACACTGAAGCTTTCTTT. Its protein is CASSFRRTNTEAFF.